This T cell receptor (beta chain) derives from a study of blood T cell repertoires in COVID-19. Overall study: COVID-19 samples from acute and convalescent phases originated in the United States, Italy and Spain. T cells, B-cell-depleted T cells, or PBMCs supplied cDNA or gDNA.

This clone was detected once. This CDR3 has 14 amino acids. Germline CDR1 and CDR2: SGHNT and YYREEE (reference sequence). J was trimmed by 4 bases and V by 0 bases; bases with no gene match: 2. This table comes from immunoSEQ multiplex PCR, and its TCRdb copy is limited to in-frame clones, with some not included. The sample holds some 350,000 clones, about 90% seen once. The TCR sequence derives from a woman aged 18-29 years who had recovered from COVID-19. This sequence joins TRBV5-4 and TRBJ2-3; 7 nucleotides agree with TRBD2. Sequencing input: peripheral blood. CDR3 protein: CASSLGGSSDTQYF. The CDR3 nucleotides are TGTGCCAGCAGCTTGGGCGGGAGCTCAGATACGCAGTATTTT. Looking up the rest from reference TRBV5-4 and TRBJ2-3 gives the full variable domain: ETGVTQSPTHLIKTRGQQVTLRCSSQSGHNTVSWYQQALGQGPQFIFQYYREEENGRGNFPPRFSGLQFPNYSSELNVNALELDDSALYLCASSLGGSSDTQYFGPGTRLTVL.